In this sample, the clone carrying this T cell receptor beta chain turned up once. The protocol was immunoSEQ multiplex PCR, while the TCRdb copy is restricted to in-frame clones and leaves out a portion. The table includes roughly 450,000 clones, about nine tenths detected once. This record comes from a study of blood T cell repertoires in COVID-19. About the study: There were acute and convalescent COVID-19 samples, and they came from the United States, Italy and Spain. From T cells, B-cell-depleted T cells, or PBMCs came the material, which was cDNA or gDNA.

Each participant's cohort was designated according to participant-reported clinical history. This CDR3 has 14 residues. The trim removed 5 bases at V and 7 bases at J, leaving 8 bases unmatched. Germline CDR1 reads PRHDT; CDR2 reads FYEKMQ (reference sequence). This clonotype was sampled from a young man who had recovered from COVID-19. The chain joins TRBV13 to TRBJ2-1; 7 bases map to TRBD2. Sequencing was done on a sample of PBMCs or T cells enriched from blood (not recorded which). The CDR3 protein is CASSPTSPGNEQFF. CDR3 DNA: TGTGCCAGCAGCCCGACTAGCCCTGGAAATGAGCAGTTCTTC.